The clone carrying this TCR beta chain appeared once. Residents of about two dozen US areas, aged roughly 18 to 89 years, made up the participants. In the original workflow: Researchers report that nucleated cell counts were estimated from reference gene primer amplification. Repertoires were generated with immunoSEQ multiplex PCR, while TCRdb's copy carries only in-frame clones and drops some. V and J calls and clone size are copied from that table; D and trimming were computed from the DNA. The sample has about 440,000 clones; 87% are singletons. V gave up 8 bases and J gave up 4 bases, with 12 bases separating them. The germline V gene encodes CDR1 SGHTA and CDR2 FQGTGA. The CDR3 extends over 13 amino acids. The data belong to a study of blood T cell repertoires in COVID-19. Study summary: Samples representing acute and convalescent COVID-19 were sourced from the United States, Italy and Spain.

The TCR sequence derives from a young woman with acute COVID-19. This chain connects TRBV7-3 to TRBJ2-1; TRBD1 is a possible D gene (5 bases). Source material: PBMCs or T cells enriched from blood (not recorded which). The CDR3 spells CASSTPGYNEQFF. CDR3 nucleotides: TGTGCCAGCTCAACCCCAGGGTACAATGAGCAGTTCTTC.